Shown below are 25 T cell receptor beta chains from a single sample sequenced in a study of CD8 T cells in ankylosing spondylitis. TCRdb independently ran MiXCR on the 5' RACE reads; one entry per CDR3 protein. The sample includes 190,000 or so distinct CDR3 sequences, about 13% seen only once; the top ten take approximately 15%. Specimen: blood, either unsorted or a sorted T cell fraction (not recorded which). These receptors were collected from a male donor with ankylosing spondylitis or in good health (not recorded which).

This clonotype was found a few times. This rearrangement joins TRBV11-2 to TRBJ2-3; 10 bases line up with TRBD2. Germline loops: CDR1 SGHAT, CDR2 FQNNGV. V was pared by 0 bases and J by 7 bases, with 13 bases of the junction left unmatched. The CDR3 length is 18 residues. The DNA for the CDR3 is TGTGCCAGCAGCTTAGAAGCCAGCGGGGGGGCGGTTCTAAATACGCAGTATTTT. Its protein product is CASSLEASGGAVLNTQYF.

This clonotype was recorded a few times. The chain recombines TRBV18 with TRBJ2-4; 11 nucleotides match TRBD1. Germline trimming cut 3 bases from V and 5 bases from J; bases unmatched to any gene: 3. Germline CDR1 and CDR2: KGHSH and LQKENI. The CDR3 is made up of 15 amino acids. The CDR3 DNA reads TGTGCCAGCTCACCGGACAGGGGGCTAGAAAACATTCAGTACTTC. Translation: CASSPDRGLENIQYF.

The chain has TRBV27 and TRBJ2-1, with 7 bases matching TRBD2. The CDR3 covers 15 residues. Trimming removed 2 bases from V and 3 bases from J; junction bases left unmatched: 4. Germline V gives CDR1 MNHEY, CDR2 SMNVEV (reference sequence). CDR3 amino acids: CASSLGSSGYNEQFF. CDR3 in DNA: TGTGCCAGCAGTTTAGGGTCTAGCGGCTACAATGAGCAGTTCTTC.

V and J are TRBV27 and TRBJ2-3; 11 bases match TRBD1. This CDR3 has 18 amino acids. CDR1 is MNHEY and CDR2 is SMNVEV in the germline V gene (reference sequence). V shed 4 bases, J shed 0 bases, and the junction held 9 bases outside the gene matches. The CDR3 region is CASSSDLDRGRSTDTQYF. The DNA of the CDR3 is TGTGCCAGCAGTTCCGACCTGGACAGGGGGCGGAGCACAGATACGCAGTATTTT.

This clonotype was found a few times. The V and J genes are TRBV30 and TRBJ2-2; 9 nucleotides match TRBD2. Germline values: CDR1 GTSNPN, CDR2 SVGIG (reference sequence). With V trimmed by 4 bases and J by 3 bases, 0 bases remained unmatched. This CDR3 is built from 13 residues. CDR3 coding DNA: TGTGCCTGGACTAGCGGGGACACCGGGGAGCTGTTTTTT. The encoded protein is CAWTSGDTGELFF.

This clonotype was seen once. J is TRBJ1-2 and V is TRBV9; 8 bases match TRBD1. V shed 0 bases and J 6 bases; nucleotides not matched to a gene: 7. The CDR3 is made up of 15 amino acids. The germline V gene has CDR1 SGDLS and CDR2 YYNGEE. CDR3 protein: CASSVARTGFHGYTF. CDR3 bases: TGTGCCAGCAGCGTAGCCCGGACAGGGTTCCATGGCTACACCTTC.

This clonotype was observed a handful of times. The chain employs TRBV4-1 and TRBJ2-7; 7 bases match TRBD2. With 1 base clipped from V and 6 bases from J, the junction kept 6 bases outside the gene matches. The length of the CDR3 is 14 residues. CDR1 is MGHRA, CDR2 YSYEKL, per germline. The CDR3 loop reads CASSQVGTTIEQYF. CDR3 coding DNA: TGCGCCAGCAGCCAAGTTGGGACTACCATCGAGCAGTACTTC.

The CDR3 coding sequence is TGTGCCCGACGGAGGTTAGATAACTATGGCTACACCTTC. This sequence encodes CARRRLDNYGYTF. The gene calls are TRBV30 and TRBJ1-2; D is uncertain. Between the trimmed V and J ends, which lost 8 bases and 1 base, there was a span of 14 bases. The CDR3 has 13 residues. From germline, CDR1 is GTSNPN and CDR2 SVGIG (reference sequence).

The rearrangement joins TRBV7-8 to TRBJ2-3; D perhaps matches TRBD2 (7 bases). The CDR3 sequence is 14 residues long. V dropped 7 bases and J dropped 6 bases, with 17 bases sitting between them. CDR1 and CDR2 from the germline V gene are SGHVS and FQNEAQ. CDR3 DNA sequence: TGTGCCAGCACCCAGGGAGGGGGGCTTGATACGCAGTATTTT. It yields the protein CASTQGGGLDTQYF.

The CDR3 protein is CASKEVGNTEAFF. Written as DNA, the CDR3 is TGTGCCAGTAAGGAGGTGGGCAACACTGAAGCTTTCTTT. The chain has TRBV19 and TRBJ1-1, with D hard to call. Per germline, CDR1 LNHDA and CDR2 SQIVND (reference sequence). Trimming removed 7 bases at V and 2 bases at J, with 11 bases between. The CDR3 sequence is 13 residues long.

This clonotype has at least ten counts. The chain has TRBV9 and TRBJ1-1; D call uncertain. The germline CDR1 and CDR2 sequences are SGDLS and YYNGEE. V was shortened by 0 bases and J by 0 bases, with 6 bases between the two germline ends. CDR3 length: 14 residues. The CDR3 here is CASSVGGVNTEAFF. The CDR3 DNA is TGTGCCAGCAGCGTAGGTGGGGTGAACACTGAAGCTTTCTTT.

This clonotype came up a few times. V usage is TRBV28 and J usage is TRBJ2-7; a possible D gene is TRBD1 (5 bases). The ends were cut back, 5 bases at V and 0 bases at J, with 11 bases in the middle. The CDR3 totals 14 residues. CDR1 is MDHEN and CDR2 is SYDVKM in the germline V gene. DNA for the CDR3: TGTGCCAGCAGTCTCAGACAGTTCTCCTACGAGCAGTACTTC. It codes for CASSLRQFSYEQYF.

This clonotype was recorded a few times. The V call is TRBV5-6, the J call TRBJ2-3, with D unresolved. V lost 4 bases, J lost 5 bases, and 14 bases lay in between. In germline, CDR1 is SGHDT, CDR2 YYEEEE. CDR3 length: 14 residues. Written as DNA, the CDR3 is TGTGCCAGCAGCCCCACGAGCCGGGTAGATACGCAGTATTTT. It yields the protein CASSPTSRVDTQYF.

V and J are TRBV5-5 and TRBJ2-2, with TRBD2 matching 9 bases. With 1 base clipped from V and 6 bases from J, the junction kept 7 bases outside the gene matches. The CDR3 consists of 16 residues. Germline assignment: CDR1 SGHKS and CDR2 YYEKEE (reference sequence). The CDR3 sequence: CASSLPGRGGPGELFF. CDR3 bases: TGTGCCAGCAGCTTGCCCGGGCGGGGGGGCCCCGGGGAGCTGTTTTTT.

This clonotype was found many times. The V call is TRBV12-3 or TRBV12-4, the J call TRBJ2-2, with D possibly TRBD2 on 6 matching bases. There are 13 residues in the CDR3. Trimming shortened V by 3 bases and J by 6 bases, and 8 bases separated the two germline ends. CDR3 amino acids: CASSFAGSGELFF. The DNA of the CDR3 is TGTGCCAGCAGTTTTGCGGGGTCCGGGGAGCTGTTTTTT.

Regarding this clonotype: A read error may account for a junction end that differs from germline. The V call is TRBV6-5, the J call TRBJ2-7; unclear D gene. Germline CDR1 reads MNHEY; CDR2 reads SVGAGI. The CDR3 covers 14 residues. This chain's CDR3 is CAGSWGSDSYEQYF. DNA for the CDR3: TGTGCCGGCAGTTGGGGATCCGACTCCTACGAGCAGTACTTC.

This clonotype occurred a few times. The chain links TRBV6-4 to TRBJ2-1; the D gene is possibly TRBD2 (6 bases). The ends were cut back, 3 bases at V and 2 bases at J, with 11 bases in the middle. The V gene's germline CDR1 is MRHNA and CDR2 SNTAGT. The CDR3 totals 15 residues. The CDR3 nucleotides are TGTGCCAGCAGTGAGGCAGCGGGCACCTACAATGAGCAGTTCTTC. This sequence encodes CASSEAAGTYNEQFF.

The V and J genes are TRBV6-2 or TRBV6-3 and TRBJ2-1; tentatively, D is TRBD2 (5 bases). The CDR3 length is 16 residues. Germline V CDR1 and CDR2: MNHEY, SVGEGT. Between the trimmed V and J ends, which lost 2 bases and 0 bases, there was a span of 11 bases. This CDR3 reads CASSYAGGSSYNEQFF. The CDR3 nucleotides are TGTGCCAGCAGTTACGCGGGCGGAAGCTCCTACAATGAGCAGTTCTTC.

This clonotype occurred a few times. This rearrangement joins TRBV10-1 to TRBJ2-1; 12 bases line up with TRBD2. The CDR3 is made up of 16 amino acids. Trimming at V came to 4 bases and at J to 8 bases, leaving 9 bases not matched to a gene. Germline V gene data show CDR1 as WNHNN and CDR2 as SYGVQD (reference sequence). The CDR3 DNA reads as TGCGCCAGCAGTGGCCAGACTAGCGGGAGTCTCGATGAGCAGTTCTTC. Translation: CASSGQTSGSLDEQFF.

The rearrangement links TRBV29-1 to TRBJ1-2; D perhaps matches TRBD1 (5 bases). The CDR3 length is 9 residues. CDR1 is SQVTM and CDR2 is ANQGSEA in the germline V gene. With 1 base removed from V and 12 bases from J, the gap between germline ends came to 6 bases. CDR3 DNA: TGCAGCGTTGAAGTGGGGGACACCTTC. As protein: CSVEVGDTF.

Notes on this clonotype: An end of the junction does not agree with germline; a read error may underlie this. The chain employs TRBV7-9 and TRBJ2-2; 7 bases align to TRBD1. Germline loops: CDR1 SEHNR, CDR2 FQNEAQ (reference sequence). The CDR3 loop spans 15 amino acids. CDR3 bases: TGTGCCAGCAGCGCACAGGGGTCCCCCACCGGGGAGCTGCTTTTT. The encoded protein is CASSAQGSPTGELLF. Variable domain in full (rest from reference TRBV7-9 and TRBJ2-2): DTGVSQNPRHKITKRGQNVTFRCDPISEHNRLYWYRQTLGQGPEFLTYFQNEAQLEKSRLLSDRFSAERPKGSFSTLEIQRTEQGDSAMYLCASSAQGSPTGELLFGEGSRLTVL.

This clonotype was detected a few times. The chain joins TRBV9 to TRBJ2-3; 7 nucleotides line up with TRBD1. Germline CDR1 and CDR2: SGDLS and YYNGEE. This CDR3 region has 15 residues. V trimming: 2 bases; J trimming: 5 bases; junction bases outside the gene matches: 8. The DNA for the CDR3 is TGTGCCAGCAGCGTGGGGACAGATAGGGGAGATACGCAGTATTTT. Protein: CASSVGTDRGDTQYF.

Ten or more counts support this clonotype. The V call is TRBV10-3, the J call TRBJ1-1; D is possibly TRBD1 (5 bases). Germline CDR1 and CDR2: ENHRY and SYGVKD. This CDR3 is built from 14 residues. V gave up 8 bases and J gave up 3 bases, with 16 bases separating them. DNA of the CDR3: TGTGCCATCGGGAGGGTAGAGGGGCACACTGAAGCTTTCTTT. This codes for CAIGRVEGHTEAFF.

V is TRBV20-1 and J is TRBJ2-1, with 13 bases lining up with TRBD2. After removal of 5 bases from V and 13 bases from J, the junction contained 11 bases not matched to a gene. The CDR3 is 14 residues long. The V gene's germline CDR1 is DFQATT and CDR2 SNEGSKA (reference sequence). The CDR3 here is CSARAGLAGVVQFF. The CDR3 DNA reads TGCAGTGCTCGGGCCGGACTAGCGGGAGTAGTACAGTTCTTC.

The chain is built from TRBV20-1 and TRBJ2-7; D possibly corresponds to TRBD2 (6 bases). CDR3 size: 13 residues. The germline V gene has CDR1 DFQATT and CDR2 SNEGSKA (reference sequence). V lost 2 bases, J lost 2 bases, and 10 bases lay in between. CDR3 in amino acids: CSARLASTYEQYF. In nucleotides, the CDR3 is TGCAGTGCTAGACTAGCGTCGACCTACGAGCAGTACTTC.